A single sample is the source of the 5 T cell receptor beta chains below, sequenced in a study of blood T cell repertoires in COVID-19. The assay was immunoSEQ multiplex PCR, and TCRdb's table has in-frame clones only and misses some. The table has about 460,000 clones, approximately 90% seen once. Sample: PBMCs or T cells enriched from blood (not recorded which). Every receptor here comes from a woman aged 55 to 70 who had recovered from COVID-19.

This chain links TRBV24-1 with TRBJ2-3; weak D call: TRBD2 (7 bases). Germline V gene lookup returns CDR1 KGHDR and CDR2 SFDVKD. This CDR3 is built from 15 residues. Trimming pared 1 base from V and 5 bases from J, leaving 12 bases between. The CDR3 loop reads CATSDLRGGIDTQYF. The CDR3 nucleotides are TGTGCCACCAGTGATTTAAGGGGGGGGATAGATACGCAGTATTTT.

V and J are TRBV5-1 and TRBJ1-5; 7 bases match TRBD1. Germline V gene lookup returns CDR1 SGHRS and CDR2 YFSETQ. This CDR3 is built from 14 residues. The ends lost 4 bases at V and 1 base at J; junction bases unmatched: 2. This CDR3 reads CASSTGQSNQPQHF. In DNA form, the CDR3 reads TGCGCCAGCAGCACGGGACAGAGCAATCAGCCCCAGCATTTT. The full variable domain, rest sourced from reference TRBV5-1 and TRBJ1-5, is KAGVTQTPRYLIKTRGQQVTLSCSPISGHRSVSWYQQTPGQGLQFLFEYFSETQRNKGNFPGRFSGRQFSNSRSEMNVSTLELGDSALYLCASSTGQSNQPQHFGDGTRLSIL.

This chain uses TRBV7-2 with TRBJ2-5, with TRBD1 matching over 8 bases. The junction had 9 bases not matched to a gene; V was cut back by 5 bases and J by 1 base. The CDR3 is 16 amino acids. CDR1 is SGHTA, CDR2 FQGNSA, per germline. CDR3 sequence reads: CASSRDRGTLQETQYF. DNA for the CDR3: TGTGCCAGCAGCCGTGACAGGGGAACACTCCAAGAGACCCAGTACTTC.

V usage is TRBV6-5 and J usage is TRBJ2-1; D not certain. Between the trimmed V and J ends, which lost 2 bases and 10 bases, there was a span of 12 bases. Germline V gene lookup returns CDR1 MNHEY and CDR2 SVGAGI. CDR3 length: 13 residues. The CDR3 DNA reads as TGTGCCAGCAGTTACAGCTACAGTGGGGAGCAGTTCTTC. Translation: CASSYSYSGEQFF.

The rearrangement uses TRBV4-1 and TRBJ1-2; D perhaps matches TRBD1 (5 bases). Germline-derived CDR1 and CDR2 are MGHRA and YSYEKL. The V end was cut by 4 bases, the J end by 4 bases, with 13 bases between. The CDR3 loop spans 14 amino acids. In DNA form, the CDR3 reads TGCGCCAGCAGCCCGACAGAATACCCCTATGGCTACACCTTC. Its translation is CASSPTEYPYGYTF.